This paragraph covers one T cell receptor (beta chain) sequence. CDR3 size: 14 residues. V was pared by 4 bases and J by 2 bases, with 12 bases between. The V gene's germline CDR1 is SGHNT and CDR2 YENEEA. RNA in amounts of roughly 0.45 to 1 ug was reverse transcribed with random hexamers. TCRdb re-called the immunoSEQ multiplex PCR reads through MiXCR, storing one row per CDR3 protein. The data contain about 300,000 distinct CDR3 sequences, approximately 91% of them singletons. This entry belongs to a study of CD8 T cells in Susac syndrome. The sample taken for sequencing was CD8+ T cells from PBMCs. This chain joins TRBV11-3 and TRBJ2-7, with D hard to call. The sequence was obtained from a human donor with multiple sclerosis. The CDR3 region has the DNA TGTGCCAGCAGCTCGATAACCCAACCCTACGAGCAGTACTTC. Amino acids: CASSSITQPYEQYF. The variable domain in full, with the rest retrieved from reference TRBV11-3 and TRBJ2-7, is EAGVVQSPRYKIIEKKQPVAFWCNPISGHNTLYWYLQNLGQGPELLIRYENEEAVDDSQLPKDRFSAERLKGVDSTLKIQPAELGDSAVYLCASSSITQPYEQYFGPGTRLTVT.